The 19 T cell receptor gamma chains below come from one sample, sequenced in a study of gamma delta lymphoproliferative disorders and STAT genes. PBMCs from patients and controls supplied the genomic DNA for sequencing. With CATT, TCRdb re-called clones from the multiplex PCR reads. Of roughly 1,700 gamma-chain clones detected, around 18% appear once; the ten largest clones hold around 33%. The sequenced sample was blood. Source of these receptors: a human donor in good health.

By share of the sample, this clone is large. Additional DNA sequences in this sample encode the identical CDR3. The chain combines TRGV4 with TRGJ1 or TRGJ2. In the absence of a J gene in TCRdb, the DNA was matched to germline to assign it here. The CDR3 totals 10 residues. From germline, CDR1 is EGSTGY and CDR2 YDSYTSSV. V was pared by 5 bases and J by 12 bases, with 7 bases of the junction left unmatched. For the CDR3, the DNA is TGTGCCACCTGGGCCCATGGGAAACTCTTT. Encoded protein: CATWAHGKLF.

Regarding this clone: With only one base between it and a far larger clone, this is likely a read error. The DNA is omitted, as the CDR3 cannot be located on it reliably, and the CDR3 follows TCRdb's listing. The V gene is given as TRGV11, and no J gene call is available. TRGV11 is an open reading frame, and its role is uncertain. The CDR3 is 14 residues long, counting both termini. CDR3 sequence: CTTVPAGYWLMKLF.

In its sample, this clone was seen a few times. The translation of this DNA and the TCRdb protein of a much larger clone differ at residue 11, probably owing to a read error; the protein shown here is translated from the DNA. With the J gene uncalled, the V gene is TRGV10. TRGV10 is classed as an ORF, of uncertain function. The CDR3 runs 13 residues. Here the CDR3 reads CAAWGVTGWFNIF. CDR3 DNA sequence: TGTGCTGCGTGGGGCGTAACTGGTTGGTTCAATATATTT.

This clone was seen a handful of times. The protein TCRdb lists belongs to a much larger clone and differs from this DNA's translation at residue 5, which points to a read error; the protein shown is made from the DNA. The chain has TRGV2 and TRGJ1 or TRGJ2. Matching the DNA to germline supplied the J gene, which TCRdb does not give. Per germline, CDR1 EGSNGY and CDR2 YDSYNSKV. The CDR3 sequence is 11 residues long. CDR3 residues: CATWGGPKKLF. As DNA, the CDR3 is TGTGCCACCTGGGGCGGGCCTAAGAAACTCTTT.

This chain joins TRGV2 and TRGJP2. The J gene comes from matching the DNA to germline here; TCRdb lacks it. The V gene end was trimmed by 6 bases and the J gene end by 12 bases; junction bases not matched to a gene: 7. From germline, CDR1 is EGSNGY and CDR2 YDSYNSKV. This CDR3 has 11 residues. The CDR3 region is CATWTVRIKTF. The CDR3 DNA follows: TGTGCCACCTGGACGGTGAGGATCAAGACGTTT.

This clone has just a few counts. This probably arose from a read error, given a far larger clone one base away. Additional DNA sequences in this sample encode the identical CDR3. CDR3 bases: TGTGCCACCTGGGACGGGCTTTGCCCAGGCGGAAAACTCTTT. Its protein is CATWDGLCPGGKLF. V gene assignment gives TRGV2, but the J gene was left uncalled. Germline assignment: CDR1 EGSNGY and CDR2 YDSYNSKV. There are 14 residues in the CDR3.

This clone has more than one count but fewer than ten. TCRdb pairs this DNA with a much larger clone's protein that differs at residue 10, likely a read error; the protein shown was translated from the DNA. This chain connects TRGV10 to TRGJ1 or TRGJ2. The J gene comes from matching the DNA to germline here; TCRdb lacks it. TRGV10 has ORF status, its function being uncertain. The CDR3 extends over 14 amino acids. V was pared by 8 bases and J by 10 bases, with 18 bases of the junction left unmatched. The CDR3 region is CAAWDSAIQKKKLF. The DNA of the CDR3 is TGTGCTGCGTGGGATTCCGCCATTCAAAAGAAGAAACTCTTT.

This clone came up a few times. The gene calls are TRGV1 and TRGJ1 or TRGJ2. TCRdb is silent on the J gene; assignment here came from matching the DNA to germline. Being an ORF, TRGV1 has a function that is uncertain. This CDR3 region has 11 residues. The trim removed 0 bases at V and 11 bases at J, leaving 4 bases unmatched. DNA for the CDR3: TGTGCCACCTGGGACAGGCCTGAGAAACTCTTT. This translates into CATWDRPEKLF.

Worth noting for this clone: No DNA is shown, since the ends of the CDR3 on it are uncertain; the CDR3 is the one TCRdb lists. This CDR3 reads CTTVLRGNGSGWFKIF. No J gene was assigned, while the V gene was called as TRGV10. TRGV10 belongs to the ORF category, with a function that is uncertain. The CDR3 totals 16 residues, both ends included.

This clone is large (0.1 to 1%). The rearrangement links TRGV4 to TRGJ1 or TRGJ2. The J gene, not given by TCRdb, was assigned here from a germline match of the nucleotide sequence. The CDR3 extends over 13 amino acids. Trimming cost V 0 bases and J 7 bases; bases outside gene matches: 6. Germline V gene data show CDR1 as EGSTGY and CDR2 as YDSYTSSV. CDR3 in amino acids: CATWDGKPYKKLF. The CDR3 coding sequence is TGTGCCACCTGGGATGGGAAACCCTATAAGAAACTCTTT.

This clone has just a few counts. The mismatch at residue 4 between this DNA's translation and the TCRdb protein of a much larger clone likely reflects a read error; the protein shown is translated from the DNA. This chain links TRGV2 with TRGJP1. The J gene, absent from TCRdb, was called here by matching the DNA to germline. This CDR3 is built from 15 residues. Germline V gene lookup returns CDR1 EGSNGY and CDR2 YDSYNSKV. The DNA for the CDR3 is TGTGCCACCGGGGACGGGGGGGGGAGTGGTTGGTTCAAGATATTT. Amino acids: CATGDGGGSGWFKIF.

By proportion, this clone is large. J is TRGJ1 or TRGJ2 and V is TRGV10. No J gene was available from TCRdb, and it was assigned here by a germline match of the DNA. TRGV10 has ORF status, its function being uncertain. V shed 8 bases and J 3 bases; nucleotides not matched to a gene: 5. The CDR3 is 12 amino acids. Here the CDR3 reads CAAWESYYKKLF. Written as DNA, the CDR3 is TGTGCTGCGTGGGAGTCTTATTATAAGAAACTCTTT.

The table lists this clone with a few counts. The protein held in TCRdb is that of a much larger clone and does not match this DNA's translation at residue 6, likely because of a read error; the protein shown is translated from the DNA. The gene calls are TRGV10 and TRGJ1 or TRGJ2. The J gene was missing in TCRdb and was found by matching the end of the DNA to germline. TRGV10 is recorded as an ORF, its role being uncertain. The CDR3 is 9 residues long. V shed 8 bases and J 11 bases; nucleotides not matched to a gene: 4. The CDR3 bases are TGTGCTGCGTGGGGGGAGAAACTCTTT. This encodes CAAWGEKLF.

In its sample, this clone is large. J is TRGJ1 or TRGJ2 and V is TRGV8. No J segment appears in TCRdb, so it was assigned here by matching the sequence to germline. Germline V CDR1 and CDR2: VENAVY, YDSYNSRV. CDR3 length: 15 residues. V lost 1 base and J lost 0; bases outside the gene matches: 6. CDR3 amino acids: CATWDRVGNYYKKLF. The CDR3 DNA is TGTGCCACCTGGGATAGAGTGGGGAATTATTATAAGAAACTCTTT.

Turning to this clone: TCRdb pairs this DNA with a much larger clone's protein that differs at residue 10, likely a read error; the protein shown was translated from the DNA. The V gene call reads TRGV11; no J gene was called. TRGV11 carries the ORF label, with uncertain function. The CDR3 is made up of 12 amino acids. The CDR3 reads CACWISRFGRLF. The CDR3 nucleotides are TGTGCCTGCTGGATTAGTAGGTTTGGGAGACTCTTT.

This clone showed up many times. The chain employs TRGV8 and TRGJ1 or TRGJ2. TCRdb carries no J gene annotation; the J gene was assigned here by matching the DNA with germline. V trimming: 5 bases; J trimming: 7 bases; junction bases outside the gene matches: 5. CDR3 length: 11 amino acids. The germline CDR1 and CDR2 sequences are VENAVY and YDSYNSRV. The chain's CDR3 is CATWGPYKKLF. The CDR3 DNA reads TGTGCCACCTGGGGCCCCTATAAGAAACTCTTT.

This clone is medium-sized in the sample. The CDR3 region has the DNA TGTGCCTTGTGGGAGGTGCATGTAGTCTATTATAAGAAACTCTTT. Translated: CALWEVHVVYYKKLF. This sequence joins TRGV9 and TRGJ1 or TRGJ2. Here the J gene came from matching the DNA to germline, since TCRdb omits it. V was clipped by 0 bases and J by 4 bases; unmatched bases: 9. Germline V gene lookup returns CDR1 GITISATS and CDR2 ISYDGTV (reference sequence). This CDR3 comprises 15 residues.

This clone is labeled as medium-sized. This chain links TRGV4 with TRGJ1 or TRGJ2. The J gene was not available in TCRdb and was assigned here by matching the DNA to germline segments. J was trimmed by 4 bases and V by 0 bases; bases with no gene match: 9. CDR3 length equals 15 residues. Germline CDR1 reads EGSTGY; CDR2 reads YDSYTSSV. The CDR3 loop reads CATWDGPVGYYKKLF. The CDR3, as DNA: TGTGCCACCTGGGATGGGCCAGTGGGGTATTATAAGAAACTCTTT.

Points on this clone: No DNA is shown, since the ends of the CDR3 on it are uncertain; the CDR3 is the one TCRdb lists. The CDR3 loop is CATWDLIIRNSLAVEQHF. The V gene was identified as TRGV4, while no J gene was called. Looked up from germline, CDR1 is EGSTGY and CDR2 is YDSYTSSV. From its first to its last residue, the CDR3 has 18 amino acids.